Following are 4 T cell receptor delta chains from one sample sequenced in a study of γδ T cells in repeated Plasmodium falciparum infection. TCRdb re-called the multiplex PCR reads via CATT. The sample yields roughly 90,000 delta-chain clones, 1.4% seen once. Flow sorting of PBMC yielded separate Vgamma9/Vdelta2+ and Vdelta2-negative gammadelta T cell populations for bulk repertoire analysis. The sequencing sample was made of gamma-delta T cells from blood. The receptor source for this set is a pool of human donors (malaria-infected and uninfected, not separated).

Many counts were recorded for this clone. For this DNA, TCRdb reports the protein of a much larger clone, which diverges at residue 15, most likely from a read error; the protein presented here is translated directly from the DNA. The V gene call is TRDV2, and the J gene call is absent; the D segment call TRDD3 is taken from the table without a DNA check. CDR1 GEAIGNYY and CDR2 EKD come from the germline V gene. This CDR3 has 17 residues. This chain's CDR3 is CACDALTGGSATDKPIF. CDR3 DNA sequence: TGTGCCTGTGACGCACTTACTGGGGGATCTGCGACCGATAAACCCATCTTT.

This clone occurred a few times. The protein given by TCRdb reflects a much larger clone and differs at residue 9 from this DNA's translation, likely from a read error; the protein shown is the DNA's translation. This chain links TRDV2 with TRDJ1, with TRDD3 identical over 8 bases. TCRdb records no J gene; here it was assigned by comparing the DNA to germline. CDR3 length: 25 amino acids. Germline lookup yields CDR1 GEAIGNYY and CDR2 EKD. The ends lost 3 bases at V and 0 bases at J; junction bases unmatched: 35. CDR3 protein: CACDGAVLSTRLGDEYSPYTDKLIF. CDR3 nucleotide sequence: TGTGCCTGTGACGGCGCGGTCCTATCGACCCGGCTGGGGGACGAATACAGTCCGTACACCGATAAACTCATCTTT.

There are many counts of this clone. This chain connects TRDV1 to TRDJ1, with TRDD3 matching over 9 bases. The CDR3 extends over 20 amino acids. CDR1 and CDR2 (germline): TSWWSYY, QGS. The ends lost 4 bases at V and 0 bases at J; junction bases unmatched: 18. The CDR3 coding sequence is TGTGCTCTTGGGGCCCCTACGGACGGGGGATACTGGGGGTACACCGATAAACTCATCTTT. Translating gives CALGAPTDGGYWGYTDKLIF.

This clone was seen a few times. The TCRdb record carries a much larger clone's protein, which differs from this DNA's translation at residue 14; a read error is the likely cause, and the protein listed here is the DNA translation. The chain uses TRDV2 and TRDJ3, with a weak D call TRDD3 (5 bases). Per germline, CDR1 GEAIGNYY and CDR2 EKD. This CDR3 is built from 17 residues. CDR3 nucleotides: TGTGCCTGTGACACAGGGGAGAGCTCCTGGGACACCCGACGGATGTTTTTC. Translation gives CACDTGESSWDTRRMFF.